This T cell receptor beta chain is drawn from a study of blood T cell repertoires in COVID-19. Study overall: Acute-phase and convalescent COVID-19 samples originated in the United States, Italy and Spain. Sample material is recorded as cDNA or gDNA derived from T cells, B-cell-depleted T cells, or PBMCs.

In the authors' workflow: Reference gene primers were amplified, and this amplification served to estimate nucleated cell counts. The data were produced by immunoSEQ multiplex PCR, yet TCRdb's version contains in-frame clones alone and is incomplete. D and trimming were read from the DNA, whereas the V and J calls and clone size are those reported in that table. The data contain roughly 90,000 clones, over 80% of them singletons. With V trimmed by 6 bases and J by 6 bases, 11 bases remained unmatched. Per the germline V gene, CDR1 is KGHSH and CDR2 is LQKENI. The CDR3 consists of 15 residues. This clone was found once.

The chain links TRBV18 to TRBJ1-1, with 9 bases that match TRBD1. Sequencing used peripheral blood. The receptor was derived from a man aged 50-60 years with acute or convalescent COVID-19. The CDR3 spells CASSYSIQGAAEAFF. The CDR3 nucleotides read TGTGCCAGCTCGTACTCTATACAGGGGGCTGCTGAAGCTTTCTTT.